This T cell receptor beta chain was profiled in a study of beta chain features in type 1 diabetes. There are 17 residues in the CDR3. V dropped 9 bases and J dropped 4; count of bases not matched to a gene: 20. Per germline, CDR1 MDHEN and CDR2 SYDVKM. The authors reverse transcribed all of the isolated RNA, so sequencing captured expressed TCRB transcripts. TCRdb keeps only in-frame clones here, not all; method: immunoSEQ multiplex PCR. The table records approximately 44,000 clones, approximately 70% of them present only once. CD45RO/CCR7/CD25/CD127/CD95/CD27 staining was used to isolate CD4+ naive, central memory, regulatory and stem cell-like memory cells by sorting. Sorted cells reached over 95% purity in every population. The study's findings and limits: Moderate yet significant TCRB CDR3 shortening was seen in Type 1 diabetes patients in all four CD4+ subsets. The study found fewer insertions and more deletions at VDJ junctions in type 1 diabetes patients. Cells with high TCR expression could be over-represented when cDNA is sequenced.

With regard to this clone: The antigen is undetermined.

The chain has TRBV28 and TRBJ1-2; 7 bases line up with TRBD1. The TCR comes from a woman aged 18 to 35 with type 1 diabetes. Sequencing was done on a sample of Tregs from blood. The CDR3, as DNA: TGTGCCAGTCTGGCGGGACAGTCTTCTTGGGCGGGCTATGGCTACACCTTC. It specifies CASLAGQSSWAGYGYTF.